This T cell receptor (beta chain) was captured by sequencing in a study of T cells in Graves' hyperthyroidism and ophthalmopathy. RNA transcripts yielded amplified TCR beta CDR3 regions. In the first-round RT-PCR of the TCR CDR3, the HTBI primer set was used. TCRdb reprocessed the multiplex PCR reads via MiXCR and lists one record per CDR3 protein. The data show about 350,000 distinct CDR3 sequences, roughly 13% seen once. V lost 2 bases to trimming and J lost 3 bases; unmatched junction nucleotides: 8. Germline V gene sequence: CDR1 MDHEN, CDR2 SYDVKM. The CDR3 runs to 16 residues. In its sample, this clonotype was seen many times.

Material: blood. The TCR sequence derives from a woman aged 25 to 39 with Graves' hyperthyroidism. V usage is TRBV28 and J usage is TRBJ2-7; 9 nucleotides agree with TRBD1. CDR3 protein: CASSLIGQGMIYEQYF. In DNA form, the CDR3 reads TGTGCCAGCAGTTTAATCGGACAGGGGATGATCTACGAGCAGTACTTC.